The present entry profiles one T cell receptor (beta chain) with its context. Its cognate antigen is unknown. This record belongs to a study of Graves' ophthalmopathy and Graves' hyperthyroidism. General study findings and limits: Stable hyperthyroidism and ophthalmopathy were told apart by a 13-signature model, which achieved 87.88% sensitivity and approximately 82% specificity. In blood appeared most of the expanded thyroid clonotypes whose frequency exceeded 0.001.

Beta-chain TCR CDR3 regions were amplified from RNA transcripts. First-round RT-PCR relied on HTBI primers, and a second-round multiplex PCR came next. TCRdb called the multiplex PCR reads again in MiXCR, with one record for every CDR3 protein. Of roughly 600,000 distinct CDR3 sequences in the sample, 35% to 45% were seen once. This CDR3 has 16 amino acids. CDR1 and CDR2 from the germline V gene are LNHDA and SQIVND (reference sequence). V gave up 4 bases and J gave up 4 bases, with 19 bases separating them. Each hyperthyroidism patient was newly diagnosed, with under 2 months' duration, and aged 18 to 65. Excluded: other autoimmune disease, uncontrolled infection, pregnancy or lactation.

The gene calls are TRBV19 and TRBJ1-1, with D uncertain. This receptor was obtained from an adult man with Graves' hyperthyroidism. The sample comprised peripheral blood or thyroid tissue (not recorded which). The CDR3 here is CASSNGVAISGTEAFF. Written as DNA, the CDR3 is TGTGCCAGTAGTAATGGAGTTGCGATATCCGGCACTGAAGCTTTCTTT.